These 10 T cell receptor beta chains came from one sample sequenced in a study of graft-versus-host responses after intestinal transplantation. Using immunoSEQ multiplex PCR, the repertoire was profiled, and TCRdb retains in-frame clones only, with some absent. The data show 90,000 to 130,000 clones, with over 85% seen just once and 0.2% to 0.25% held by the top ten. For these receptors, no antigen is known. The source material was unstimulated CD4+ T cells sorted from spleen or lymph node cells, sampled before transplant. These receptors all come from a human donor who was the organ donor for an intestinal transplant.

The rearrangement uses TRBV18 and TRBJ1-1, with 7 bases aligning to TRBD1. V was pared by 2 bases and J by 1 base, with 7 bases of the junction left unmatched. Germline V CDR1 and CDR2: KGHSH, LQKENI. The CDR3 is made up of 16 amino acids. The CDR3 DNA follows: TGTGCCAGCTCACCAGGATCCGGGACAGCGAACACTGAAGCTTTCTTT. It codes for CASSPGSGTANTEAFF.

V usage is TRBV7-8 and J usage is TRBJ1-2; no clear D. The CDR3 is 17 amino acids. CDR1 SGHVS and CDR2 FQNEAQ come from the germline V gene. Trimming took 5 bases from V and 4 from J, leaving 23 bases between them. CDR3 in DNA: TGTGCCAGCAGCCCCATGTGGCTTACCCGAAAGACCTATGGCTACACCTTC. This codes for CASSPMWLTRKTYGYTF.

The chain is built from TRBV28 and TRBJ2-5; 8 bases map to TRBD1. The CDR3 has 14 amino acids. The V gene's germline CDR1 is MDHEN and CDR2 SYDVKM. V was clipped by 5 bases and J by 4 bases; unmatched bases: 6. CDR3 bases: TGTGCCAGCAGTAGCCGGACAGGGTCAGAGACCCAGTACTTC. Translating gives CASSSRTGSETQYF.

The rearrangement joins TRBV11-3 to TRBJ1-4; no clear D gene. There are 15 residues in the CDR3. The germline V and J ends were trimmed by 5 bases and 5 bases, with 15 bases remaining between them. CDR1 is SGHNT, CDR2 YENEEA, per germline. The CDR3 region is CASSERSGTNEKLFF. CDR3 DNA: TGTGCCAGCAGCGAACGATCGGGTACCAATGAAAAACTGTTTTTT. Full variable domain (missing parts from reference TRBV11-3 and TRBJ1-4): EAGVVQSPRYKIIEKKQPVAFWCNPISGHNTLYWYLQNLGQGPELLIRYENEEAVDDSQLPKDRFSAERLKGVDSTLKIQPAELGDSAVYLCASSERSGTNEKLFFGSGTQLSVL.

The CDR3 here is CASTGPRNYNEQFF. The CDR3 DNA reads as TGTGCCAGCACGGGCCCACGAAATTACAATGAGCAGTTCTTC. The gene calls are TRBV2 and TRBJ2-1; D is uncertain. The CDR3 runs 14 residues. CDR1 is SNHLY and CDR2 is FYNNEI in the germline V gene. V gave up 7 bases and J gave up 4 bases, with 14 bases separating them.

The chain has TRBV9 and TRBJ2-7; the match to TRBD1 covers 9 bases. The CDR3 covers 17 residues. Trimming took 3 bases from V and 4 from J; bases not matched to a gene: 14. The V gene's germline CDR1 is SGDLS and CDR2 YYNGEE. The CDR3 loop is CASSGDLRTGVSYEQYF. The CDR3 nucleotides are TGTGCCAGCAGCGGCGATTTAAGGACAGGGGTAAGTTACGAGCAGTACTTC.

The chain recombines TRBV9 with TRBJ2-1, with 9 bases matching TRBD1. CDR1 is SGDLS and CDR2 is YYNGEE in the germline V gene. This CDR3 has 16 residues. V shed 0 bases and J 4 bases; nucleotides not matched to a gene: 5. The CDR3 loop is CASSVEGDRVYNEQFF. The CDR3 DNA reads as TGTGCCAGCAGCGTAGAAGGGGACAGGGTTTACAATGAGCAGTTCTTC.

The chain combines TRBV6-9 with TRBJ2-1, with D perhaps given as TRBD1 or TRBD2 (5 bases each). Per the germline V gene, CDR1 is MNHGY and CDR2 is SVAAGI. The V gene lost 8 bases and the J gene lost 1 base, with 18 bases spanning the gap. CDR3 size: 16 residues. CDR3: CASLPPGGPSYNEQFF. The DNA of the CDR3 is TGTGCCAGCCTCCCCCCTGGGGGTCCTTCCTACAATGAGCAGTTCTTC.

This chain uses TRBV7-2 with TRBJ1-4; D uncertain. The CDR3 loop spans 16 amino acids. CDR1 and CDR2 from the germline V gene are SGHTA and FQGNSA. V lost 5 bases to trimming and J lost 2 bases, with 15 bases between them. The CDR3 here is CASSPRGGMTNEKLFF. The CDR3 DNA sequence: TGTGCCAGCAGCCCTCGGGGTGGTATGACTAATGAAAAACTGTTTTTT.

The chain joins TRBV7-9 to TRBJ2-7; 8 bases fit TRBD2. After removal of 5 bases from V and 2 bases from J, the junction contained 5 bases not matched to a gene. The CDR3 runs 14 residues. The V gene's germline CDR1 is SEHNR and CDR2 FQNEAQ (reference sequence). The CDR3 loop reads CASSTAAGAYEQYF. DNA of the CDR3: TGTGCCAGCAGCACCGCAGCGGGGGCCTACGAGCAGTACTTC.